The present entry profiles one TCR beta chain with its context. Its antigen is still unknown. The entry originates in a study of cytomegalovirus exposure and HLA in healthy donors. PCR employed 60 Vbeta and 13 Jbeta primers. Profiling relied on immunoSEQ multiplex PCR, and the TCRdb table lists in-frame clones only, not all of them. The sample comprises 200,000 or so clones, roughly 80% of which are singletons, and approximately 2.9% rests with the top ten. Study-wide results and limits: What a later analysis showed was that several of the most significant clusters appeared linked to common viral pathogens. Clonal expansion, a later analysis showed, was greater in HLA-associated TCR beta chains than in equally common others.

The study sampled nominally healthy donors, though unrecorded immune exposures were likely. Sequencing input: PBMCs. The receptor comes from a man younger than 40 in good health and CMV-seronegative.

The CDR3 DNA follows: TGTGCCAGCAGTGAGGACAGAACCTATAATTCACCCCTCCACTTT. It codes for CASSEDRTYNSPLHF. This chain uses TRBV2 with TRBJ1-6, with a weak D call TRBD1 (6 bases). Trimming removed 3 bases at V and 2 bases at J, with 8 bases between. This CDR3 region has 15 residues. The germline CDR1 and CDR2 sequences are SNHLY and FYNNEI.